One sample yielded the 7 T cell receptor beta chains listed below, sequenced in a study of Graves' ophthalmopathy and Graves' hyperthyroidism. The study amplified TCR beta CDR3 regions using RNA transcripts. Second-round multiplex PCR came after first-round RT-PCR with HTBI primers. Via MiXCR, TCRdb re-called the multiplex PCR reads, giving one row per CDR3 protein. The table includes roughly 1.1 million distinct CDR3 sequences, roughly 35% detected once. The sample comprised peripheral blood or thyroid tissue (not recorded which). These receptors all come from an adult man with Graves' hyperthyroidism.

The CDR3 coding sequence is TGTGCCAGCAGCCACCGGGACAGGGGGGATTTGTACACTGAAGCTTTCTTT. It specifies CASSHRDRGDLYTEAFF. The chain is built from TRBV14 and TRBJ1-1, with 11 positions matching TRBD1. Per the germline V gene, CDR1 is SGHDN and CDR2 is FVKESK. J was trimmed by 3 bases and V by 3 bases; bases with no gene match: 9. The CDR3 runs 17 residues.

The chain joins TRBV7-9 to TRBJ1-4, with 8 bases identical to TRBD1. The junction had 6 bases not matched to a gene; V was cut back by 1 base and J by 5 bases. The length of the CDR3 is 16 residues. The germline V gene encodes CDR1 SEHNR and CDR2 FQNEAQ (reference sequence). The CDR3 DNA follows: TGTGCCAGCAGCTTAGTCGACAGGGGTCGGAATGAAAAACTGTTTTTT. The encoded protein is CASSLVDRGRNEKLFF.

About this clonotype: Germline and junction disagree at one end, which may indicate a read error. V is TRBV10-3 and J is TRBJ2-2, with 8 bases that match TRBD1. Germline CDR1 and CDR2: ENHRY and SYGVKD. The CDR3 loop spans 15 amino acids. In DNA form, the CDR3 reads TGTGCCAGCAGTACTCCAGGGGGCGGCACCGGGGAGCTGTTTTTT. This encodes CASSTPGGGTGELFF.

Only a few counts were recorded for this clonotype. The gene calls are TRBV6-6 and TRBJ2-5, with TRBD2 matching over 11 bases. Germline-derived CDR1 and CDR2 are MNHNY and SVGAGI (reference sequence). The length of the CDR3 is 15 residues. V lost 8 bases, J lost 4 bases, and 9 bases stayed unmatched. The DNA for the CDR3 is TGTGCCAGCTCACCACCGGGGACTAGCGGAGAGACCCAGTACTTC. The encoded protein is CASSPPGTSGETQYF.

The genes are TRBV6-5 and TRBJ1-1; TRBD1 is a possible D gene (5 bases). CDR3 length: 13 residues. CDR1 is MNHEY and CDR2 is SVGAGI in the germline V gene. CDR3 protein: CARDGDMNTEAFF. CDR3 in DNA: TGTGCAAGGGACGGCGATATGAACACTGAAGCTTTCTTT.

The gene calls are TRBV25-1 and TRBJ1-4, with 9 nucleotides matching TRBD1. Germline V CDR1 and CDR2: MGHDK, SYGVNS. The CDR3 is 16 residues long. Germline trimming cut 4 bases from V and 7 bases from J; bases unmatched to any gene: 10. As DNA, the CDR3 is TGTGCCAGCAGTGCTAGAACAGGGGGCGGTGGTGAAAAACTGTTTTTT. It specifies CASSARTGGGGEKLFF.

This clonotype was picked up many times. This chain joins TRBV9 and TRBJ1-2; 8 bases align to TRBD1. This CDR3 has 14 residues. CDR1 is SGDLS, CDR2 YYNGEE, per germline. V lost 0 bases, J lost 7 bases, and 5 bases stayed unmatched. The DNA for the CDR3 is TGTGCCAGCAGCGTAGATACAGGGGGAGGTGGCTACACCTTC. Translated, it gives CASSVDTGGGGYTF. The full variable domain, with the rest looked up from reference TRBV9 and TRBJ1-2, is DSGVTQTPKHLITATGQRVTLRCSPRSGDLSVYWYQQSLDQGLQFLIQYYNGEERAKGNILERFSAQQFPDLHSELNLSSLELGDSALYFCASSVDTGGGGYTFGSGTRLTVV.